This T cell receptor (beta chain) emerged from a study of T-cell memory formation after mild COVID-19. As for the study in general: Largely, TCR clusters stayed within a single donor.

From 5'RACE with constant-segment primers came TCR alpha and TCR beta cDNA libraries that carried sample barcodes and UMIs. TCRdb reprocessed the 5' RACE reads with MiXCR, giving one entry per CDR3 protein. The sample yields approximately 240,000 distinct CDR3 sequences, 16% seen once. Germline V CDR1 and CDR2: SGHAT, FQDESV (reference sequence). Trimming took 4 bases from V and 1 from J; bases not matched to a gene: 6. The CDR3 length is 16 residues. The TCR originated in a man aged 18 to 29 who had mild COVID-19 (a few samples of this study predate the infection). Cell type and time point are not known. Sequenced: PBMCs or a T cell subset sorted from them (not recorded which). J is TRBJ2-5 and V is TRBV11-1; TRBD2 matches at 10 bases. The CDR3 loop is CASSSAVAGGQETQYF. In DNA form, the CDR3 reads TGTGCCAGCAGCTCGGCCGTAGCGGGGGGCCAAGAGACCCAGTACTTC. The complete variable domain, with remaining parts taken from reference TRBV11-1 and TRBJ2-5, reads EAEVAQSPRYKITEKSQAVAFWCDPISGHATLYWYRQILGQGPELLVQFQDESVVDDSQLPKDRFSAERLKGVDSTLKIQPAELGDSAMYLCASSSAVAGGQETQYFGPGTRLLVL.